The 23 T cell receptor beta chains given below trace back to one sample, sequenced in a study of radiotherapy plus CTLA-4 blockade in lung cancer. Assay used: immunoSEQ multiplex PCR; TCRdb lists only in-frame clones, some missing. The sample has around 40,000 clones, around 85% seen once; the top ten hold about 5.6%. This sample comprised peripheral blood, obtained from a patient treated with radiotherapy plus ipilimumab. All receptors derive from a human donor with non-small cell lung cancer who had stable disease on radiotherapy plus ipilimumab.

The chain joins TRBV28 to TRBJ2-1; D remains ambiguous. The CDR3 length is 14 residues. Trimming removed 2 bases at V and 6 bases at J, with 11 bases between. Looked up from germline, CDR1 is MDHEN and CDR2 is SYDVKM. The CDR3 nucleotides read TGTGCCAGCAGTTTACATTCCGGTCTCAATGAGCAGTTCTTC. As protein: CASSLHSGLNEQFF.

The chain carries TRBV28 and TRBJ1-4, with 10 positions matching TRBD1. The germline gives CDR1 MDHEN, CDR2 SYDVKM. The V segment lost 6 bases and the J segment 10 bases; nucleotides outside the gene matches: 8. CDR3 length: 14 amino acids. CDR3 DNA: TGTGCCAGCAGGGTCGACAGGGGGCGGGTAAAACTGTTTTTT. Translation gives CASRVDRGRVKLFF.

The chain recombines TRBV13 with TRBJ2-5; 7 bases map to TRBD2. The J call is uncertain, as TRBJ2-7 better fits the DNA end. The CDR3 is made up of 15 amino acids. Per germline, CDR1 PRHDT and CDR2 FYEKMQ (reference sequence). In nucleotides, the CDR3 is TGTGCCAGCAGCCTCCCCCGAGGGAGGGCCTACGAGCAGTACTTC. Residues: CASSLPRGRAYEQYF.

This chain uses TRBV5-1 with TRBJ2-3; 12 positions match TRBD2. The germline V gene encodes CDR1 SGHRS and CDR2 YFSETQ. V shed 3 bases and J 2 bases; nucleotides not matched to a gene: 4. CDR3 length equals 16 residues. The CDR3 DNA reads as TGCGCCAGCAGCTACCTAGCGGGAGGGGACACAGATACGCAGTATTTT. It yields the protein CASSYLAGGDTDTQYF.

There are a few counts of this clone. The chain couples TRBV4-3 to TRBJ2-3, with TRBD2 matching 7 bases. CDR1 LGHNA and CDR2 YSLEER come from the germline V gene. After removal of 0 bases from V and 0 bases from J, the junction contained 9 bases not matched to a gene. This CDR3 comprises 18 residues. Here the CDR3 DNA reads TGCGCCAGCAGCCAAGAAAGGCCTAGCGGAACTAGCACAGATACGCAGTATTTT. Residues: CASSQERPSGTSTDTQYF.

The rearrangement joins TRBV2 to TRBJ2-2; D may be TRBD1 (8 bases). The CDR3 extends over 16 amino acids. V lost 7 bases, J lost 4 bases, and 19 bases lay in between. Looked up from germline, CDR1 is SNHLY and CDR2 is FYNNEI. The CDR3: CASTSGGTGTTGELFF. For the CDR3, the DNA is TGTGCCAGCACCTCCGGGGGGACAGGAACCACCGGGGAGCTGTTTTTT.

This rearrangement joins TRBV7-3 to TRBJ1-6; D is perhaps TRBD1 (6 bases). The CDR3 runs to 14 residues. Germline CDR1 reads SGHTA; CDR2 reads FQGTGA. V was trimmed by 2 bases and J by 10 bases, leaving 12 bases between them. CDR3 residues: CASSLGGGGSPLHF. The CDR3 DNA follows: TGTGCCAGCAGCTTAGGAGGGGGGGGATCACCCCTCCACTTT.

This clone was recorded once. The J gene is TRBJ2-7, the V gene TRBV4-1, with a weak D call TRBD1 (7 bases). Germline CDR1 is MGHRA and CDR2 is YSYEKL. The CDR3 has 15 residues. Trimming removed 3 bases at V and 2 bases at J, with 14 bases between. The DNA for the CDR3 is TGCGCCAGCAGCCAGGGCGGGACAGCGACCTACGAGCAGTACTTC. Translated, it gives CASSQGGTATYEQYF.

This clone was found once. The chain has TRBV9 and TRBJ2-6, with 9 bases that match TRBD1. The J segment lost 1 base and the V segment lost 3 bases, leaving 11 bases of the junction unmatched. The CDR3 length is 19 residues. CDR1 and CDR2 from the germline V gene are SGDLS and YYNGEE. The CDR3 coding sequence is TGTGCCAGCAGCGCCTTCCCAACAGGGGGCTATTCTGGGGCCAACGTCCTGACTTTC. Its translation: CASSAFPTGGYSGANVLTF.

This clone was recorded a few times. Other DNA sequences within the sample encode an identical CDR3. DNA for the CDR3: TGCGCCAGCAGCCCCGGGACAGGGAACACTGAAGCTTTCTTT. Translated, it gives CASSPGTGNTEAFF. This chain connects TRBV5-1 to TRBJ1-1, with 8 nucleotides matching TRBD1. The germline CDR1 and CDR2 sequences are SGHRS and YFSETQ. V gave up 4 bases and J gave up 1 base; unmatched junction bases: 3. The CDR3 has 14 residues.

This chain joins TRBV11-3 and TRBJ2-5; possibly TRBD2 for D (5 bases). The CDR3 contains 13 residues. V was clipped by 5 bases and J by 2 bases, with 9 bases between them. Germline CDR1 reads SGHNT; CDR2 reads YENEEA. This chain's CDR3 is CASSPGLQETQYF. DNA of the CDR3: TGTGCCAGCAGCCCGGGGTTACAAGAGACCCAGTACTTC.

This clone was seen just once. This chain links TRBV11-2 with TRBJ2-1; 8 positions match TRBD2. V was pared by 5 bases and J by 9 bases, with 6 bases of the junction left unmatched. The CDR3 extends over 13 amino acids. Per germline, CDR1 SGHAT and CDR2 FQNNGV. CDR3 nucleotides: TGTGCCAGCAGCGCTGGACTAGCTGGTGAGCAGTTCTTC. Its protein is CASSAGLAGEQFF.

The chain has TRBV5-1 and TRBJ2-3; 9 bases map to TRBD1. This CDR3 is built from 15 residues. Germline V CDR1 and CDR2: SGHRS, YFSETQ. The junction had 6 bases not matched to a gene; V was cut back by 3 bases and J by 4 bases. As DNA, the CDR3 is TGCGCCAGCAGCTATTGGGGACAGGGTTCAGATACGCAGTATTTT. Translated: CASSYWGQGSDTQYF. Using reference TRBV5-1 and TRBJ2-3 for the parts outside the CDR3, the full variable domain is KAGVTQTPRYLIKTRGQQVTLSCSPISGHRSVSWYQQTPGQGLQFLFEYFSETQRNKGNFPGRFSGRQFSNSRSEMNVSTLELGDSALYLCASSYWGQGSDTQYFGPGTRLTVL.

The sample holds one count of this clone. CDR3 sequence reads: CASSPGTGGLGTQYF. CDR3 nucleotides: TGTGCCAGCAGTCCCGGGACAGGGGGCCTAGGTACGCAGTATTTT. The chain is built from TRBV28 and TRBJ2-3, with 12 bases that match TRBD1. V lost 5 bases to trimming and J lost 8 bases; unmatched junction nucleotides: 8. This CDR3 region has 15 residues. Germline CDR1 is MDHEN and CDR2 is SYDVKM.

The chain links TRBV6-4 to TRBJ2-2, with 7 nucleotides matching TRBD2. Germline V gives CDR1 MRHNA, CDR2 SNTAGT. There are 16 residues in the CDR3. V gave up 8 bases and J gave up 4 bases; unmatched junction bases: 13. The CDR3 reads CASRGDAAAPTGELFF. CDR3 in DNA: TGTGCCAGCCGGGGGGACGCGGCAGCACCCACCGGGGAGCTGTTTTTT.

For the CDR3, the DNA is TGCAGCGTTTACGCGGGAGTCACCGGGGAGCTGTTTTTT. Translated, it gives CSVYAGVTGELFF. This chain joins TRBV29-1 and TRBJ2-2; 7 nucleotides match TRBD2. The CDR3 runs to 13 residues. Per the germline V gene, CDR1 is SQVTM and CDR2 is ANQGSEA. V dropped 5 bases and J dropped 4; count of bases not matched to a gene: 4.

There are a few counts of this clone. The V call is TRBV28, the J call TRBJ1-1; D gene ambiguous. Germline V gene lookup returns CDR1 MDHEN and CDR2 SYDVKM. V shed 4 bases and J shed 1 base, with 10 bases lying between them. The CDR3 is 14 residues long. Here the CDR3 reads CASSSQAGNTEAFF. The CDR3 bases are TGTGCCAGCAGTTCCCAGGCAGGGAACACTGAAGCTTTCTTT.

This rearrangement joins TRBV7-2 to TRBJ1-1; TRBD1 might be the D (5 bases). V lost 5 bases, J lost 3 bases, and 13 bases lay in between. Germline CDR1 and CDR2: SGHTA and FQGNSA. The CDR3 has 14 amino acids. The CDR3 DNA reads as TGTGCCAGCAGCCCGGACACGGACGACACTGAAGCTTTCTTT. The encoded protein is CASSPDTDDTEAFF. Drawing the rest from reference TRBV7-2 and TRBJ1-1, the complete variable domain is GAGVSQSPSNKVTEKGKDVELRCDPISGHTALYWYRQSLGQGLEFLIYFQGNSAPDKSGLPSDRFSAERTGGSVSTLTIQRTQQEDSAVYLCASSPDTDDTEAFFGQGTRLTVV.

The chain is built from TRBV7-2 and TRBJ2-7; a weak D match, TRBD2 (5 bases). The CDR3 contains 14 residues. Germline lookup yields CDR1 SGHTA and CDR2 FQGNSA. V lost 5 bases, J lost 0 bases, and 11 bases lay in between. CDR3 loop: CASSPDGVSYEQYF. CDR3 bases: TGTGCCAGCAGCCCCGACGGGGTCTCCTACGAGCAGTACTTC.

The rearrangement links TRBV11-2 to TRBJ2-1; 12 nucleotides align to TRBD2. The CDR3 runs 15 residues. Losses at the gene ends were 0 bases for V and 15 bases for J; bases not matched to a gene: 9. Germline assignment: CDR1 SGHAT and CDR2 FQNNGV. CDR3 nucleotide sequence: TGTGCCAGCAGCTTAGATCTAGCGGGAGGGCCTTCTGCGTTCTTC. This encodes CASSLDLAGGPSAFF.

Written as DNA, the CDR3 is TGCGCCAGCAGCCTGGGACTAGCGGAGGAGGTGGGAGATACGCAGTATTTT. Amino acid sequence: CASSLGLAEEVGDTQYF. The chain couples TRBV4-3 to TRBJ2-3, with 11 positions matching TRBD2. V dropped 4 bases and J dropped 5; count of bases not matched to a gene: 11. This CDR3 is 17 amino acids long. From germline, CDR1 is LGHNA and CDR2 YSLEER.

This sequence joins TRBV29-1 and TRBJ1-2; D unclear. The CDR3 extends over 13 amino acids. Germline V CDR1 and CDR2: SQVTM, ANQGSEA. V lost 1 base to trimming and J lost 2 bases, with 8 bases between them. CDR3 residues: CSVEGPGNYGYTF. The CDR3, as DNA: TGCAGCGTTGAAGGGCCGGGGAACTATGGCTACACCTTC.

J is TRBJ1-1 and V is TRBV19, with 9 bases aligning to TRBD1. Germline loops: CDR1 LNHDA, CDR2 SQIVND (reference sequence). V dropped 4 bases and J dropped 11; count of bases not matched to a gene: 8. This CDR3 has 13 amino acids. The chain's CDR3 is CASSNRQGGSAFF. CDR3 nucleotides: TGTGCCAGTAGTAACAGACAGGGGGGATCGGCTTTCTTT.